The 32 T cell receptor beta chains below were found in one sample sequenced in a study of T cells after yellow fever vaccination. In TCRdb, the 5' RACE reads were re-called with MiXCR into one record per CDR3 protein. The table has about 350,000 distinct CDR3 sequences, 7% to 9% seen once; the top ten hold roughly 15%. This material consisted of PBMCs, taken roughly seven weeks after the first yellow fever vaccination. The receptors were gathered from a man aged 18 to 29 who received the YFV17D yellow fever vaccine.

In this sample, this clonotype turned up a few times. The chain joins TRBV6-1 to TRBJ2-1; 7 bases match TRBD1. The V and J ends lost 6 bases and 11 bases, in that order; junction bases with no gene match: 16. The CDR3 covers 15 residues. Germline loops: CDR1 MNHNS, CDR2 SASEGT. CDR3 sequence reads: CASRQPGQPTSQQFF. DNA for the CDR3: TGTGCCAGCAGACAACCGGGACAGCCGACCTCTCAGCAGTTCTTC.

This chain joins TRBV7-3 and TRBJ1-1; TRBD1 might be the D (5 bases). This CDR3 contains 13 residues. The germline gives CDR1 SGHTA, CDR2 FQGTGA. The germline V and J ends were trimmed by 5 bases and 7 bases, with 14 bases remaining between them. The CDR3 reads CASSPGQNVEAFF. The CDR3 DNA reads TGTGCCAGCAGCCCGGGGCAGAACGTTGAAGCTTTCTTT. Full variable domain (missing parts from reference TRBV7-3 and TRBJ1-1): GAGVSQTPSNKVTEKGKYVELRCDPISGHTALYWYRQSLGQGPEFLIYFQGTGAADDSGLPNDRFFAVRPEGSVSTLKIQRTERGDSAVYLCASSPGQNVEAFFGQGTRLTVV.

This clonotype was recorded at least ten times. This sequence joins TRBV7-2 and TRBJ2-7; D might be TRBD1 or TRBD2, each matching 5 bases. The germline V gene has CDR1 SGHTA and CDR2 FQGNSA. V was clipped by 4 bases and J by 4 bases, with 11 bases between them. CDR3 length: 13 amino acids. CDR3 in amino acids: CASSWDEQYEQYF. CDR3 in DNA: TGTGCCAGCAGCTGGGACGAGCAATACGAGCAGTACTTC.

The chain joins TRBV7-9 to TRBJ2-7; 7 nucleotides align to TRBD2. With 5 bases clipped from V and 2 bases from J, the junction kept 0 bases outside the gene matches. There are 12 residues in the CDR3. In germline, CDR1 is SEHNR, CDR2 FQNEAQ (reference sequence). CDR3 protein: CASSGGAYEQYF. Here the CDR3 DNA reads TGTGCCAGCAGCGGGGGGGCCTACGAGCAGTACTTC.

This chain uses TRBV18 with TRBJ1-6, with 8 bases matching TRBD1. The CDR3 runs to 16 residues. The V segment lost 4 bases and the J segment 6 bases; nucleotides outside the gene matches: 8. CDR1 and CDR2 from the germline V gene are KGHSH and LQKENI. The CDR3 protein is CASSLWDRPFNSPLHF. As DNA, the CDR3 is TGTGCCAGCTCACTGTGGGACAGGCCATTTAATTCACCCCTCCACTTT.

Many counts were recorded for this clonotype. This chain connects TRBV25-1 to TRBJ2-7, with D possibly being TRBD2 (7 bases). This CDR3 is 15 amino acids long. V was pared by 8 bases and J by 3 bases, with 20 bases between. Germline CDR1 is MGHDK and CDR2 is SYGVNS. CDR3 DNA sequence: TGTGCCAGCCTCCTCCGACAGCGGGACAACTACGAGCAGTACTTC. Translated, it gives CASLLRQRDNYEQYF.

This rearrangement joins TRBV6-2 or TRBV6-3 to TRBJ2-7, with D hard to call. CDR1 and CDR2 (germline): MNHEY, SVGEGT. This CDR3 comprises 13 residues. V lost 0 bases, J lost 5 bases, and 8 bases lay in between. DNA for the CDR3: TGTGCCAGCAGTTACTCGATAAGCCACGAGCAGTACTTC. As protein: CASSYSISHEQYF.

This clonotype was observed many times. The rearrangement links TRBV12-3 or TRBV12-4 to TRBJ2-2; tentative D call: TRBD2 (6 bases). V gave up 3 bases and J gave up 2 bases, with 10 bases separating them. This CDR3 spans 15 amino acids. In DNA form, the CDR3 reads TGTGCCAGCAGTTTCGGCGGGGTTAACACCGGGGAGCTGTTTTTT. This translates into CASSFGGVNTGELFF.

This clonotype was seen repeatedly, ten times or more. The chain links TRBV20-1 to TRBJ2-5; the D gene is possibly TRBD2 (5 bases). The germline V and J ends were trimmed by 0 bases and 3 bases, with 8 bases remaining between them. This CDR3 has 13 residues. Germline V lookup: CDR1 DFQATT, CDR2 SNEGSKA (reference sequence). The CDR3 sequence: CSARDSGEETQYF. CDR3 nucleotide sequence: TGCAGTGCTAGAGATTCCGGGGAAGAGACCCAGTACTTC.

This clonotype was found a few times. The chain is built from TRBV10-2 and TRBJ2-2; D not certain. Germline CDR1 WSHSY, CDR2 SAAADI. The length of the CDR3 is 13 residues. Trimming shortened V by 8 bases and J by 10 bases, and 17 bases separated the two germline ends. The CDR3 protein is CASRGPVVLELFF. DNA for the CDR3: TGCGCCAGCCGCGGCCCGGTCGTCCTGGAGCTGTTTTTT.

This clonotype was seen a few times. The chain links TRBV6-2 or TRBV6-3 to TRBJ2-7; D is possibly TRBD1 (6 bases). The CDR3 covers 16 residues. Germline V gene data show CDR1 as MNHEY and CDR2 as SVGEGT. V was shortened by 7 bases and J by 3 bases, with 22 bases between the two germline ends. The DNA of the CDR3 is TGTGCCAGCACTCTGCCCCGACCCAGGGGTCTCTACGAGCAGTACTTC. This gives the protein CASTLPRPRGLYEQYF.

The chain employs TRBV4-3 and TRBJ2-1, with D possibly matching TRBD2 (6 bases). The CDR3 loop spans 13 amino acids. Germline V gene data show CDR1 as LGHNA and CDR2 as YSLEER. Trimming cost V 0 bases and J 15 bases, with 15 bases left between them. CDR3 amino acids: CASSQDGLRKTFF. CDR3 sequence (DNA): TGCGCCAGCAGCCAAGACGGACTACGAAAGACGTTCTTC.

A few counts support this clonotype. V and J are TRBV9 and TRBJ2-3; D call uncertain. The CDR3 extends over 13 amino acids. The germline gives CDR1 SGDLS, CDR2 YYNGEE. V was pared by 2 bases and J by 4 bases, with 8 bases between. The chain's CDR3 is CASSVSPPDTQYF. In DNA form, the CDR3 reads TGTGCCAGCAGCGTCTCTCCGCCAGATACGCAGTATTTT.

This chain joins TRBV12-3 or TRBV12-4 and TRBJ2-2; D is unresolved. The germline V and J ends were trimmed by 7 bases and 5 bases, with 26 bases remaining between them. This CDR3 is built from 18 residues. The CDR3: CASTLSAPLGGWTGELFF. The CDR3 nucleotides read TGTGCCAGCACTCTTTCCGCCCCTTTAGGTGGGTGGACCGGGGAGCTGTTTTTT.

The chain recombines TRBV20-1 with TRBJ2-7; 9 bases are shared with TRBD1. The junction had 8 bases not matched to a gene; V was cut back by 6 bases and J by 2 bases. Germline V gene lookup returns CDR1 DFQATT and CDR2 SNEGSKA (reference sequence). The CDR3 sequence is 14 residues long. Here the CDR3 reads CSAPGQGSPYEQYF. For the CDR3, the DNA is TGCAGTGCCCCCGGACAGGGGTCACCCTACGAGCAGTACTTC.

About this clonotype: Relative to the germline gene, one junction end is altered; a read error may explain this. This rearrangement joins TRBV4-3 to TRBJ1-2; 7 positions match TRBD1. This CDR3 spans 16 amino acids. Per the germline V gene, CDR1 is LGHNA and CDR2 is YSLEER. The CDR3 reads CACSQDPVTGITGYTF. The CDR3 DNA sequence: TGCGCCTGCAGCCAAGATCCGGTGACAGGGATTACTGGCTACACCTTC.

This clonotype was seen only a few times. The rearrangement joins TRBV7-3 to TRBJ2-5; 10 bases align to TRBD2. Germline V gene sequence: CDR1 SGHTA, CDR2 FQGTGA. V shed 5 bases, J shed 5 bases, and the junction held 2 bases outside the gene matches. CDR3 length: 13 residues. The CDR3 DNA is TGTGCCAGCAGCCAGCGGGAGGGGGAGACCCAGTACTTC. Residues: CASSQREGETQYF.

The CDR3 loop reads CASSGTAGDTEAFF. Here the CDR3 DNA reads TGTGCCAGCAGCGGGACGGCGGGGGACACTGAAGCTTTCTTT. The gene calls are TRBV9 and TRBJ1-1, with D maybe TRBD1 (5 bases). CDR3 size: 14 residues. In germline, CDR1 is SGDLS, CDR2 YYNGEE. Trimming removed 3 bases at V and 3 bases at J, with 12 bases between.

The genes are TRBV7-3 and TRBJ2-5; D possibly uses TRBD1 or TRBD2 (5 bases each). CDR3 size: 15 residues. The V end lost 2 bases, the J end lost 4 bases, and 14 bases lay between the germline ends. CDR1 and CDR2 from the germline V gene are SGHTA and FQGTGA. CDR3 nucleotide sequence: TGTGCCAGCAGCTTAGACGGGACCGGCGGAGAGACCCAGTACTTC. Translated, it gives CASSLDGTGGETQYF.

This clonotype was seen at least ten times. The chain uses TRBV5-4 and TRBJ2-1, with D tentatively TRBD1 (5 bases). The V end was cut by 1 base, the J end by 1 base, with 9 bases between. The CDR3 covers 15 residues. CDR1 and CDR2 from the germline V gene are SGHNT and YYREEE (reference sequence). The CDR3 sequence: CASSLSQGSYNEQFF. As DNA, the CDR3 is TGTGCCAGCAGCTTGAGTCAGGGATCCTACAATGAGCAGTTCTTC. Variable domain in full (rest from reference TRBV5-4 and TRBJ2-1): ETGVTQSPTHLIKTRGQQVTLRCSSQSGHNTVSWYQQALGQGPQFIFQYYREEENGRGNFPPRFSGLQFPNYSSELNVNALELDDSALYLCASSLSQGSYNEQFFGPGTRLTVL.

This clonotype was seen a handful of times. The rearrangement joins TRBV5-6 to TRBJ1-2; D ambiguous. The CDR3 contains 15 residues. V gave up 0 bases and J gave up 4 bases, with 13 bases separating them. The germline gives CDR1 SGHDT, CDR2 YYEEEE. CDR3 sequence (DNA): TGTGCCAGCAGCTTGGTGTCGGGTTCGGCCTATGGCTACACCTTC. Encoded protein: CASSLVSGSAYGYTF.

This rearrangement joins TRBV5-4 to TRBJ2-7; TRBD2 matches at 11 bases. The CDR3 has 16 amino acids. Germline loops: CDR1 SGHNT, CDR2 YYREEE (reference sequence). The V and J ends lost 4 bases and 3 bases, in that order; junction bases with no gene match: 9. CDR3 loop: CASSTTLAGGLYEQYF. The CDR3 DNA reads as TGTGCCAGCAGCACCACTCTAGCGGGGGGCCTCTACGAGCAGTACTTC. The full variable domain, its missing parts supplied by reference TRBV5-4 and TRBJ2-7, is ETGVTQSPTHLIKTRGQQVTLRCSSQSGHNTVSWYQQALGQGPQFIFQYYREEENGRGNFPPRFSGLQFPNYSSELNVNALELDDSALYLCASSTTLAGGLYEQYFGPGTRLTVT.

The J gene is TRBJ1-1, the V gene TRBV6-1; 9 bases are a match to TRBD1. Trimming took 4 bases from V and 4 from J; bases not matched to a gene: 7. CDR3 length: 15 amino acids. CDR1 is MNHNS, CDR2 SASEGT, per germline. The CDR3 nucleotides are TGTGCCAGCAGTGGGATACAGGGGGCAGGCACTGAAGCTTTCTTT. Translating it yields CASSGIQGAGTEAFF.

This clonotype was seen many times. This chain joins TRBV11-2 and TRBJ2-7, with TRBD1 identical over 8 bases. V lost 2 bases to trimming and J lost 3 bases; unmatched junction nucleotides: 6. This CDR3 contains 15 residues. Germline V gene sequence: CDR1 SGHAT, CDR2 FQNNGV. The DNA for the CDR3 is TGTGCCAGCAGCTTACTCCCGGGACAGGTCTACGAGCAGTACTTC. The encoded protein is CASSLLPGQVYEQYF.

The J gene is TRBJ2-2, the V gene TRBV11-2; D is ambiguous. Deletions cut 8 bases from V and 1 base from J, with 8 bases between. Germline assignment: CDR1 SGHAT and CDR2 FQNNGV. CDR3 length: 13 residues. CDR3 residues: CASDWGNTGELFF. The CDR3 region has the DNA TGTGCCAGCGATTGGGGGAACACCGGGGAGCTGTTTTTT.

This chain connects TRBV7-2 to TRBJ2-1; possibly TRBD1 for D (5 bases). CDR1 and CDR2 from the germline V gene are SGHTA and FQGNSA. CDR3 length: 16 residues. The V gene lost 3 bases and the J gene lost 6 bases, with 18 bases spanning the gap. Here the CDR3 DNA reads TGTGCCAGCAGCTTCCTGGGGCGCCCGGATACCAATGAGCAGTTCTTC. It is translated as CASSFLGRPDTNEQFF.

The J gene is TRBJ2-5, the V gene TRBV5-1, with a weak D call TRBD2 (6 bases). CDR3 size: 17 residues. Per germline, CDR1 SGHRS and CDR2 YFSETQ. Deletions cut 0 bases from V and 2 bases from J, with 17 bases between. DNA of the CDR3: TGCGCCAGCAGCTTGGCCCAGGGCGGGGACCTTCAAGAGACCCAGTACTTC. It translates to CASSLAQGGDLQETQYF.

V and J are TRBV7-2 and TRBJ2-7, with TRBD2 matching 9 bases. CDR1 is SGHTA and CDR2 is FQGNSA in the germline V gene. This CDR3 comprises 14 residues. With 2 bases clipped from V and 3 bases from J, the junction kept 2 bases outside the gene matches. The CDR3 region is CASSLSGGYYEQYF. In DNA, the CDR3 is TGTGCCAGCAGCTTAAGCGGGGGGTACTACGAGCAGTACTTC.

This clonotype was seen repeatedly, ten times or more. The chain employs TRBV7-3 and TRBJ2-2; maybe TRBD1 (6 bases). Germline CDR1 and CDR2: SGHTA and FQGTGA. This CDR3 spans 14 amino acids. V lost 5 bases and J lost 3, with 10 bases in between. The CDR3 loop is CASSLQGYTGELFF. Written as DNA, the CDR3 is TGTGCCAGCAGCCTACAGGGATACACCGGGGAGCTGTTTTTT.

The chain joins TRBV5-5 to TRBJ1-5; possible D gene TRBD1, 5 bases. There are 16 residues in the CDR3. Trimming left V 3 bases short and J 4 bases short, with 17 bases between. Germline V gene sequence: CDR1 SGHKS, CDR2 YYEKEE (reference sequence). CDR3 nucleotides: TGTGCCAGCAGCTCCCGGGAGGCCCGGGGGAATCAGCCCCAGCATTTT. This codes for CASSSREARGNQPQHF.

This clonotype was observed a handful of times. The CDR3 region is CASSFWDRNTGELFF. The CDR3, as DNA: TGTGCCAGCAGCTTTTGGGACAGAAACACCGGGGAGCTGTTTTTT. This sequence joins TRBV7-9 and TRBJ2-2; 7 positions match TRBD1. Germline assignment: CDR1 SEHNR and CDR2 FQNEAQ (reference sequence). V trimming: 3 bases; J trimming: 2 bases; junction bases outside the gene matches: 3. The CDR3 contains 15 residues.

This clonotype showed up many times. The J gene is TRBJ1-2, the V gene TRBV5-5, with TRBD1 as a possible D gene (5 bases). V lost 4 bases and J 4 bases, leaving 11 bases between the germline ends. This CDR3 comprises 13 residues. Germline V gene lookup returns CDR1 SGHKS and CDR2 YYEKEE (reference sequence). The CDR3 bases are TGTGCCAGCAGCCTGGGACCGCTCTATGGCTACACCTTC. Encoded protein: CASSLGPLYGYTF.